One TCR beta chain is described in this entry. This clone occurred a few times. No antigen is known for it. No much larger clone is present one base from it, and per-base qualities are unavailable. Patients with a history of autoimmune disease or receiving systemic immunosuppression were excluded from the trial. In every dose cohort, peripheral blood was drawn for TCR sequencing at baseline, cycle 4 day 1, and cycle 7 day 1. Samples were obtained from an open-label, multicenter, first-in-human phase I dose-escalation trial of ivuxolimab. Adults with locally advanced or metastatic head and neck squamous cell, hepatocellular, melanoma or renal cell carcinoma were enrolled in the trial. Before TCR sequencing, CD4+ T cells and CD8+ T cells from peripheral blood were sorted into separate populations. These data come from a study of OX40 agonist ivuxolimab in advanced cancers. Looking at the study overall: Ivuxolimab was a fully human IgG2 agonistic monoclonal antibody targeting the costimulatory receptor OX40 (CD134). The dose-escalation cohort was approximately 83% male with a mean age of around 62 years, ranging from roughly 20 to 80. Partial responses occurred in three dose-escalation patients: two with cutaneous melanoma and one with hepatocellular carcinoma. The purpose of peripheral TCRbeta sequencing was to test whether ivuxolimab changed TCR sequence diversity and led to clonal T-cell expansion. Intravenous ivuxolimab was administered to patients every 2 weeks at six dose levels: 0.01, 0.1, 0.3, 1.5, 3 and 10 mg/kg. Of the approximately 53 patients in dose escalation, some 19 had hepatocellular carcinoma, approximately 15 had melanoma, 9 had renal cell carcinoma and 9 had head and neck cancer. Patients were allowed to have had prior anti-PD-1, anti-PD-L1 or anti-CTLA-4 therapy, and approximately 40% of the dose-escalation patients had been treated with checkpoint inhibitors. The paper reports the monotherapy dose-escalation portion (N of about 50 patients) of the phase I ivuxolimab trial.

After removal of 6 bases from V and 2 bases from J, the junction retains 12 bases not matched to a gene. Counted from cysteine to phenylalanine, this CDR3 has 16 amino acids. The kept DNA is CDR3 alone, 48 bases in frame from the first base. Looking up the germline V gene yields CDR1 SNHLY and CDR2 FYNNEI. Study-level results and caveats: Low levels of normalized T-cell clonal expansion were also seen in some nonresponding patients. The antigen specificity of the peripheral T cells that underwent clonal expansion was not determined. After ivuxolimab, CD8+ T cells had more expanded clones than CD4+ T cells on average. Clonal expansion of both CD4+ and CD8+ blood T cells was observed from baseline to week 6 at doses 0.1 to 3.0 mg/kg. In the 0.1-3.0 mg/kg groups, partial responders were among the patients with the lowest normalized peripheral clonal expansion, particularly in CD8+ T cells.

Genomic DNA was isolated from the sorted cells so that the TCRbeta CDR3 region could be sequenced. The immunoSEQ Assay was used to sequence the TCRbeta CDR3 regions. TCRdb re-hosts the immuneACCESS table, in-frame sequences only. Its copies lack some clones; in the studies checked, an unresolved V gene accounts for under half of them, and the cause for the rest is not known. In this sample the table shows about 36,000 clones, around 80% of which occur a single time. In total, the top ten clones hold roughly 11% of the sample. The TCR sequence derives from an adult with an advanced solid tumor such as melanoma, head and neck, liver or kidney cancer. The input for sequencing was CD4+ or CD8+ T cells sorted from blood, taken in a trial of the OX40 agonist ivuxolimab. The rearrangement joined TRBV2 to TRBJ2-7, with 8 bases matching TRBD1. Here the CDR3 is given as CASSDPSGQATYEQYF. The DNA sequence follows: TGTGCCAGCAGCGATCCTTCGGGACAGGCAACCTACGAGCAGTACTTC.